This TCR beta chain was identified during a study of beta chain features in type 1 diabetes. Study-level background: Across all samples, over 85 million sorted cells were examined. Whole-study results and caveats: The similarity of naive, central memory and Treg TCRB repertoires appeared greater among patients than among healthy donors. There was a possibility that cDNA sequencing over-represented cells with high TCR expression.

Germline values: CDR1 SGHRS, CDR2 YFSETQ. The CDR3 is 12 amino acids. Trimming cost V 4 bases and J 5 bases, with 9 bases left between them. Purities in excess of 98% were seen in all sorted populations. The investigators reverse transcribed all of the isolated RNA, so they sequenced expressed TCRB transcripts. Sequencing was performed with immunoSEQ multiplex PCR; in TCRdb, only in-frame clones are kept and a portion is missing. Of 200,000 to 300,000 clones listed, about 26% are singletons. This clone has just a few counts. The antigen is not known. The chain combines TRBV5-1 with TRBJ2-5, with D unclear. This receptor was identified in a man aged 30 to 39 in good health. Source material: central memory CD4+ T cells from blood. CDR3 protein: CASSEARETQYF. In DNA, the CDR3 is TGCGCCAGCAGCGAGGCTCGGGAGACCCAGTACTTC.